These 21 T cell receptor beta chains originate from one sample sequenced in a study of T cells after yellow fever vaccination. One entry per CDR3 protein, called by TCRdb with MiXCR from the 5' RACE reads. Of about 69,000 distinct CDR3 sequences listed, around 5% are singletons. The material was CD4+ T cells sorted from PBMCs, obtained roughly 15 days after the first yellow fever vaccination. Receptors were obtained from a man in his late teens or twenties who received the YFV17D yellow fever vaccine.

This clonotype was seen many times. The rearrangement uses TRBV4-3 and TRBJ2-5; 9 bases are shared with TRBD1. V was pared by 1 base and J by 3 bases, with 0 bases of the junction left unmatched. The CDR3 runs 14 residues. Per the germline V gene, CDR1 is LGHNA and CDR2 is YSLEER. This chain's CDR3 is CASSQGQGEETQYF. CDR3 in DNA: TGCGCCAGCAGCCAAGGACAGGGGGAAGAGACCCAGTACTTC.

This clonotype has a count of ten or more. The CDR3 loop is CASNKGAYQPQHF. In DNA form, the CDR3 reads TGTGCCAGCAACAAGGGGGCTTACCAGCCCCAGCATTTT. The rearrangement joins TRBV28 to TRBJ1-5, with 7 bases matching TRBD1. The CDR3 extends over 13 amino acids. V lost 7 bases, J lost 7 bases, and 7 bases stayed unmatched. The germline V gene encodes CDR1 MDHEN and CDR2 SYDVKM.

This clonotype was found many times. The CDR3 nucleotides read TGTGCCAGCAGCCGAGAACAGGGAAACATTCAGTACTTC. Residues: CASSREQGNIQYF. The chain is built from TRBV4-2 and TRBJ2-4, with a possible D match to TRBD1 (6 bases). CDR1 is LGHNA, CDR2 YNFKEQ, per germline. CDR3 size: 13 residues. Trimming pared 4 bases from V and 6 bases from J, leaving 10 bases between.

This clonotype was recorded many times. CDR3 bases: TGCGCCAGCAGCACCAGGGGCTCGGACACTGAAGCTTTCTTT. This gives the protein CASSTRGSDTEAFF. The chain carries TRBV5-1 and TRBJ1-1; a possible D gene is TRBD1 (6 bases). The CDR3 has 14 amino acids. Trimming took 4 bases from V and 3 from J, leaving 13 bases between them. Germline CDR1 SGHRS, CDR2 YFSETQ.

This clonotype was counted many times. V gene TRBV18 combines with J gene TRBJ1-2; 8 bases agree with TRBD1. V was pared by 5 bases and J by 5 bases, with 10 bases of the junction left unmatched. In germline, CDR1 is KGHSH, CDR2 LQKENI. The CDR3 contains 15 residues. CDR3 coding DNA: TGTGCCAGCTCATCCTCCGGGACAGGTCTATATGGCTACACCTTC. Amino acid sequence: CASSSSGTGLYGYTF.

Points on this clonotype: A much larger clone is a single base away; this may be a read error. The chain uses TRBV27 and TRBJ1-2; 9 bases line up with TRBD1. The CDR3 totals 13 residues. CDR1 and CDR2 from the germline V gene are MNHEY and SMNVEV (reference sequence). For the CDR3, the DNA is TGTGCCAGCGGTTTAACAGGGGGCTGGGGCTACACCTTC. It codes for CASGLTGGWGYTF.

In this sample, this clonotype turned up many times. The rearrangement uses TRBV3-1 and TRBJ2-3; perhaps D is TRBD1 or TRBD2 (5 bases each). Germline V gives CDR1 LGHDT, CDR2 YNNKEL (reference sequence). The V and J ends lost 2 bases and 4 bases respectively, with 7 bases between them. The CDR3 is 13 residues long. The CDR3 here is CASSQRGPDTQYF. DNA for the CDR3: TGTGCCAGCAGCCAACGGGGACCAGATACGCAGTATTTT.

Many counts were recorded for this clonotype. V gene TRBV5-5 combines with J gene TRBJ2-7; 9 bases agree with TRBD2. This CDR3 contains 15 residues. Germline CDR1 SGHKS, CDR2 YYEKEE (reference sequence). Trimming removed 4 bases from V and 1 base from J; junction bases left unmatched: 6. The CDR3 loop reads CASSPRRGGSYEQYV. The DNA of the CDR3 is TGTGCCAGCAGCCCGCGGCGGGGGGGTTCCTACGAGCAGTACGTC.

This clonotype has at least ten counts. The genes are TRBV5-1 and TRBJ1-3; no clear D gene. V lost 2 bases and J lost 3, with 9 bases in between. The CDR3 is 14 residues long. The germline V gene has CDR1 SGHRS and CDR2 YFSETQ. CDR3 sequence (DNA): TGCGCCAGCAGCTTAGAAGGAAGTGGAAACACCATATATTTT. It translates to CASSLEGSGNTIYF.

This clonotype was counted many times. The rearrangement links TRBV12-3 or TRBV12-4 to TRBJ2-3; 8 bases match TRBD2. The trim removed 6 bases at V and 5 bases at J, leaving 13 bases unmatched. This CDR3 has 16 residues. The CDR3: CASSPHSGTSGDTQYF. CDR3 nucleotide sequence: TGTGCCAGCAGCCCTCATTCCGGGACTAGTGGAGATACGCAGTATTTT.

This clonotype has a count of ten or more. The chain combines TRBV7-9 with TRBJ2-1, with 14 nucleotides matching TRBD2. The CDR3 consists of 16 residues. Germline V gene sequence: CDR1 SEHNR, CDR2 FQNEAQ (reference sequence). Trimming at V came to 11 bases and at J to 0 bases, leaving 6 bases not matched to a gene. The CDR3, as DNA: TGTGCCTTGGGGACTAGCGGGGGCAGCTCCTACAATGAGCAGTTCTTC. It encodes CALGTSGGSSYNEQFF.

This clonotype was recorded many times. This rearrangement joins TRBV7-8 to TRBJ1-6; D gene unclear. The CDR3 covers 16 residues. Germline V lookup: CDR1 SGHVS, CDR2 FQNEAQ. V was clipped by 5 bases and J by 0 bases, with 11 bases between them. In DNA form, the CDR3 reads TGTGCCAGCAGCACCGGGGAAAGCTCCTATAATTCACCCCTCCACTTT. Encoded protein: CASSTGESSYNSPLHF.

This clonotype was detected ten times or more. V gene TRBV20-1 combines with J gene TRBJ2-3, with 7 bases that match TRBD2. The V gene end was trimmed by 0 bases and the J gene end by 6 bases; junction bases not matched to a gene: 6. The CDR3 loop spans 14 amino acids. Looked up from germline, CDR1 is DFQATT and CDR2 is SNEGSKA (reference sequence). The CDR3: CSARDLVGGDTQYF. The CDR3 DNA sequence: TGCAGTGCTAGAGATCTGGTCGGGGGGGATACGCAGTATTTT.

This clonotype was picked up a small number of times. The V and J genes are TRBV3-1 and TRBJ2-1; perhaps TRBD2 as D (7 bases). The CDR3 totals 16 residues. Germline values: CDR1 LGHDT, CDR2 YNNKEL (reference sequence). Trimming pared 1 base from V and 5 bases from J, leaving 15 bases between. Here the CDR3 reads CASSQVGRGADNEQFF. The DNA of the CDR3 is TGTGCCAGCAGCCAAGTCGGCCGGGGGGCCGACAATGAGCAGTTCTTC.

This clonotype was seen repeatedly, ten times or more. V gene TRBV5-1 combines with J gene TRBJ2-1; D is perhaps TRBD2 (5 bases). The V gene lost 6 bases and the J gene lost 3 bases, with 19 bases spanning the gap. This CDR3 comprises 16 residues. CDR1 and CDR2 (germline): SGHRS, YFSETQ. The CDR3 protein is CASTSRTPGNYNEQFF. The CDR3, as DNA: TGCGCCAGCACCTCCCGGACCCCGGGGAACTACAATGAGCAGTTCTTC. The variable domain in full, completed from reference TRBV5-1 and TRBJ2-1, reads KAGVTQTPRYLIKTRGQQVTLSCSPISGHRSVSWYQQTPGQGLQFLFEYFSETQRNKGNFPGRFSGRQFSNSRSEMNVSTLELGDSALYLCASTSRTPGNYNEQFFGPGTRLTVL.

This clonotype came up many times. The chain combines TRBV6-2 or TRBV6-3 with TRBJ2-5; D perhaps matches TRBD2 (6 bases). The CDR3 consists of 13 residues. The germline gives CDR1 MNHEY, CDR2 SVGEGT. The V gene lost 5 bases and the J gene lost 7 bases, with 14 bases spanning the gap. As DNA, the CDR3 is TGTGCCAGCAGTCCAGCGGGCCCTAGGACCCAGTACTTC. Translation: CASSPAGPRTQYF.

This clonotype showed up many times. The V call is TRBV7-9, the J call TRBJ2-1; D is unresolved. Trimming removed 4 bases at V and 5 bases at J, with 6 bases between. Germline V lookup: CDR1 SEHNR, CDR2 FQNEAQ (reference sequence). This CDR3 spans 12 amino acids. This chain's CDR3 is CASSSSDNEQFF. CDR3 coding DNA: TGTGCCAGCAGCTCCAGCGACAATGAGCAGTTCTTC. The variable domain in full, with the rest retrieved from reference TRBV7-9 and TRBJ2-1, is DTGVSQNPRHKITKRGQNVTFRCDPISEHNRLYWYRQTLGQGPEFLTYFQNEAQLEKSRLLSDRFSAERPKGSFSTLEIQRTEQGDSAMYLCASSSSDNEQFFGPGTRLTVL.

There are a few counts of this clonotype. This chain connects TRBV5-1 to TRBJ1-2; D is uncertain. The germline V and J ends were trimmed by 6 bases and 1 base, with 10 bases remaining between them. This CDR3 spans 13 amino acids. CDR1 is SGHRS, CDR2 YFSETQ, per germline. The DNA for the CDR3 is TGCGCCAGCAACTCAGGAGATAACTATGGCTACACCTTC. This encodes CASNSGDNYGYTF.

There are many counts of this clonotype. The V and J genes are TRBV27 and TRBJ2-7, with D unclear. The length of the CDR3 is 15 residues. Trimming pared 0 bases from V and 8 bases from J, leaving 17 bases between. Germline V CDR1 and CDR2: MNHEY, SMNVEV (reference sequence). In DNA form, the CDR3 reads TGTGCCAGCAGTTTATCGGGGAAACCCCCTGGAAAGCAGTACTTC. Translated: CASSLSGKPPGKQYF.

This clonotype occurred many times. This sequence joins TRBV7-8 and TRBJ2-3; TRBD1 matches 7 bases. CDR3 length: 14 amino acids. Trimming removed 2 bases from V and 4 bases from J; junction bases left unmatched: 3. Germline V gene sequence: CDR1 SGHVS, CDR2 FQNEAQ. CDR3 amino acids: CASSLSTGADTQYF. CDR3 in DNA: TGTGCCAGCAGCTTATCAACAGGGGCAGATACGCAGTATTTT.

This clonotype was counted at least ten times. This chain uses TRBV7-2 with TRBJ1-4; D unresolved. CDR1 is SGHTA, CDR2 FQGNSA, per germline. The length of the CDR3 is 16 residues. V shed 5 bases and J shed 5 bases, with 18 bases lying between them. The CDR3 DNA is TGTGCCAGCAGCCTCCTCCTGGCCGGACGAAATGAAAAACTGTTTTTT. Its protein is CASSLLLAGRNEKLFF.